Shown below are 26 T cell receptor beta chains from a single sample sequenced in a study of blood T cell repertoires in COVID-19. The repertoire was sequenced with immunoSEQ multiplex PCR; TCRdb's copy has only in-frame clones and lacks some. The data contain more than 350,000 clones, roughly 86% of them singletons. Sequencing was carried out using peripheral blood. The receptor set was obtained from a woman in her twenties or thirties with COVID-19, enrolled during active disease.

V and J are TRBV28 and TRBJ1-5, with 10 bases that match TRBD1. This CDR3 is built from 14 residues. Losses at the gene ends were 7 bases for V and 3 bases for J; bases not matched to a gene: 3. Germline V lookup: CDR1 MDHEN, CDR2 SYDVKM. As DNA, the CDR3 is TGTGCCAGCACCGGGACAGGGGCCAATCAGCCCCAGCATTTT. Its translation: CASTGTGANQPQHF. Full variable domain (missing parts from reference TRBV28 and TRBJ1-5): DVKVTQSSRYLVKRTGEKVFLECVQDMDHENMFWYRQDPGLGLRLIYFSYDVKMKEKGDIPEGYSVSREKKERFSLILESASTNQTSMYLCASTGTGANQPQHFGDGTRLSIL.

The genes are TRBV5-1 and TRBJ2-5, with 10 bases identical to TRBD1. After removal of 4 bases from V and 2 bases from J, the junction contained 2 bases not matched to a gene. Germline V lookup: CDR1 SGHRS, CDR2 YFSETQ. The CDR3 contains 14 residues. CDR3 DNA: TGCGCCAGCAGCGGGGGACAGGGGCAAGAGACCCAGTACTTC. Amino acids: CASSGGQGQETQYF.

This clone was observed a single time. J is TRBJ2-5 and V is TRBV28; maybe TRBD2 (6 bases). V lost 6 bases to trimming and J lost 5 bases, with 13 bases between them. Germline values: CDR1 MDHEN, CDR2 SYDVKM. The CDR3 sequence is 13 residues long. DNA of the CDR3: TGTGCCAGCAGCTCGGGACTGACCGAGACCCAGTACTTC. Protein sequence: CASSSGLTETQYF. The full variable domain, rest sourced from reference TRBV28 and TRBJ2-5, is DVKVTQSSRYLVKRTGEKVFLECVQDMDHENMFWYRQDPGLGLRLIYFSYDVKMKEKGDIPEGYSVSREKKERFSLILESASTNQTSMYLCASSSGLTETQYFGPGTRLLVL.

For the CDR3, the DNA is TGTGCCAGCAGTTACTCGAAGGTTAGCGGAGGGAACACCGGGGAGCTGTTTTTT. It codes for CASSYSKVSGGNTGELFF. J is TRBJ2-2 and V is TRBV6-8, with D tentatively TRBD2 (6 bases). The V gene lost 0 bases and the J gene lost 1 base, with 15 bases spanning the gap. This CDR3 is 18 amino acids long. In germline, CDR1 is MNHGY, CDR2 SAAAGT.

The gene calls are TRBV10-1 and TRBJ2-1; 12 bases are shared with TRBD2. This CDR3 has 13 residues. The V segment lost 5 bases and the J segment 9 bases; nucleotides outside the gene matches: 2. The germline V gene has CDR1 WNHNN and CDR2 SYGVQD (reference sequence). The DNA of the CDR3 is TGCGCCAGCAGTCGACTAGCGGGAGTTGAGCAGTTCTTC. This codes for CASSRLAGVEQFF.

This clone was picked up a small number of times. V usage is TRBV5-4 and J usage is TRBJ1-6; D is ambiguous. Germline-derived CDR1 and CDR2 are SGHNT and YYREEE (reference sequence). The V end was cut by 0 bases, the J end by 10 bases, with 11 bases between. The CDR3 is made up of 14 amino acids. CDR3 amino acids: CASSLEREGSPLHF. In nucleotides, the CDR3 is TGTGCCAGCAGCTTGGAAAGGGAGGGATCACCCCTCCACTTT.

The V call is TRBV6-5, the J call TRBJ1-5; perhaps TRBD1 as D (5 bases). Trimming shortened V by 8 bases and J by 5 bases, and 13 bases separated the two germline ends. Germline V gives CDR1 MNHEY, CDR2 SVGAGI. This CDR3 region has 13 residues. CDR3 protein: CASGVEGDQPQHF. The CDR3 DNA follows: TGTGCCAGCGGGGTCGAAGGGGATCAGCCCCAGCATTTT.

The chain couples TRBV19 to TRBJ2-1, with 7 bases aligning to TRBD1. Trimming cost V 1 base and J 2 bases; bases outside gene matches: 5. The CDR3 sequence is 16 residues long. Germline lookup yields CDR1 LNHDA and CDR2 SQIVND (reference sequence). The CDR3 here is CASSIAAQGTYNEQFF. CDR3 nucleotide sequence: TGTGCCAGTAGTATAGCGGCACAGGGGACCTACAATGAGCAGTTCTTC.

This chain joins TRBV27 and TRBJ2-1; 8 positions match TRBD2. V shed 2 bases and J 6 bases; nucleotides not matched to a gene: 3. The CDR3 is made up of 14 amino acids. Looked up from germline, CDR1 is MNHEY and CDR2 is SMNVEV (reference sequence). The CDR3 reads CASSLREGPNEQFF. DNA for the CDR3: TGTGCCAGCAGTTTACGGGAGGGCCCCAATGAGCAGTTCTTC.

This rearrangement joins TRBV3-1 (or the pseudogene TRBV3-2) to TRBJ2-5; D perhaps matches TRBD2 (6 bases). Germline V gives CDR1 LGHDT, CDR2 YNNKEL (reference sequence). The V end was cut by 1 base, the J end by 1 base, with 10 bases between. CDR3 size: 15 residues. Here the CDR3 DNA reads TGTGCCAGCAGCCAAGGCAGCGGGTCCCAAGAGACCCAGTACTTC. This gives the protein CASSQGSGSQETQYF.

This rearrangement joins TRBV21-1 to TRBJ1-5; the D call TRBD1 from the table was never checked on the DNA. TRBV21-1 is an annotated pseudogene. The CDR3 is made up of 17 amino acids. For the CDR3, the DNA is TGTGCCAGCAGCAATCAGTTCGCCTCTTTGAAACGTCAGCCCCAGCATTTT. Translating gives CASSNQFASLKRQPQHF.

As to this clone: The sample holds other DNA sequences that translate to the same CDR3. The gene calls are TRBV5-1 and TRBJ2-1; no firm D call. The germline V and J ends were trimmed by 1 base and 0 bases, with 8 bases remaining between them. Germline V gives CDR1 SGHRS, CDR2 YFSETQ. This CDR3 spans 15 amino acids. The CDR3 protein is CASSLRRSSYNEQFF. DNA for the CDR3: TGCGCCAGCAGCTTGAGGCGGAGCTCCTACAATGAGCAGTTCTTC.

The rearrangement links TRBV7-2 to TRBJ1-2, with 7 positions matching TRBD1. Germline V gene sequence: CDR1 SGHTA, CDR2 FQGNSA. This CDR3 has 14 amino acids. The V gene end was trimmed by 4 bases and the J gene end by 0 bases; junction bases not matched to a gene: 2. CDR3 loop: CASSWTGTNYGYTF. The CDR3 region has the DNA TGTGCCAGCAGCTGGACAGGTACTAACTATGGCTACACCTTC. The complete variable domain, with remaining parts taken from reference TRBV7-2 and TRBJ1-2, reads GAGVSQSPSNKVTEKGKDVELRCDPISGHTALYWYRQSLGQGLEFLIYFQGNSAPDKSGLPSDRFSAERTGGSVSTLTIQRTQQEDSAVYLCASSWTGTNYGYTFGSGTRLTVV.

This sequence joins TRBV12-5 and TRBJ2-1; 14 bases agree with TRBD2. The V and J ends lost 3 bases and 7 bases, in that order; junction bases with no gene match: 2. This CDR3 is 15 amino acids long. Per germline, CDR1 LGHNT and CDR2 FRNRAP. The CDR3 protein is CASGFGTSGSNEQFF. The CDR3 region has the DNA TGTGCTAGTGGTTTCGGGACTAGCGGGAGTAATGAGCAGTTCTTC.

The CDR3 here is CASSLYLAGRYEQYF. The CDR3 DNA reads TGTGCCAGCAGTTTATACCTAGCGGGGAGGTACGAGCAGTACTTC. This chain joins TRBV28 and TRBJ2-7; 9 bases match TRBD2. The trim removed 1 base at V and 4 bases at J, leaving 5 bases unmatched. The CDR3 has 15 residues. The germline V gene has CDR1 MDHEN and CDR2 SYDVKM.

The genes are TRBV27 and TRBJ2-2; the D is unclear. CDR3 size: 19 residues. Trimming left V 2 bases short and J 4 bases short, with 23 bases between. Per germline, CDR1 MNHEY and CDR2 SMNVEV (reference sequence). The CDR3 region has the DNA TGTGCCAGCAGTTTAACCCCCCCCACTTACCGACCGGGCACCGGGGAGCTGTTTTTT. It yields the protein CASSLTPPTYRPGTGELFF.

The V and J genes are TRBV18 and TRBJ2-3, with D perhaps matching TRBD2 (5 bases). Deletions cut 3 bases from V and 5 bases from J, with 15 bases between. The CDR3 runs to 15 residues. CDR1 KGHSH and CDR2 LQKENI come from the germline V gene. CDR3 sequence (DNA): TGTGCCAGCTCACCGTCGTCTCTAGCTGGAGATACGCAGTATTTT. Translation gives CASSPSSLAGDTQYF.

The chain uses TRBV28 and TRBJ1-4; no reliable D call. The germline CDR1 and CDR2 sequences are MDHEN and SYDVKM. The V end lost 2 bases, the J end lost 6 bases, and 10 bases lay between the germline ends. The CDR3 contains 14 residues. The CDR3 DNA reads as TGTGCCAGCAGTTTAAGCTTACTTTATGAAAAACTGTTTTTT. This gives the protein CASSLSLLYEKLFF. Supplemented by reference TRBV28 and TRBJ1-4, the full variable domain reads DVKVTQSSRYLVKRTGEKVFLECVQDMDHENMFWYRQDPGLGLRLIYFSYDVKMKEKGDIPEGYSVSREKKERFSLILESASTNQTSMYLCASSLSLLYEKLFFGSGTQLSVL.

The V call is TRBV28, the J call TRBJ1-6; D is undetermined. Trimming took 3 bases from V and 6 from J, leaving 18 bases between them. The CDR3 covers 17 residues. Germline CDR1 is MDHEN and CDR2 is SYDVKM. In DNA, the CDR3 is TGTGCCAGCAGTTTCGGGGAGGGAGCGGCAATTAATTCACCCCTCCACTTT. Amino acids: CASSFGEGAAINSPLHF. Looking up the rest from reference TRBV28 and TRBJ1-6 gives the full variable domain: DVKVTQSSRYLVKRTGEKVFLECVQDMDHENMFWYRQDPGLGLRLIYFSYDVKMKEKGDIPEGYSVSREKKERFSLILESASTNQTSMYLCASSFGEGAAINSPLHFGNGTRLTVT.

The V call is TRBV5-8, the J call TRBJ1-5; D is unclear. The ends were cut back, 4 bases at V and 4 bases at J, with 9 bases in the middle. The length of the CDR3 is 13 residues. The germline gives CDR1 SGHTS, CDR2 YDEGEE. The CDR3 DNA follows: TGTGCCAGCAGCCTTAGTATTAATCAGCCCCAGCATTTT. It codes for CASSLSINQPQHF.

The chain joins TRBV18 to TRBJ2-5; 7 bases are shared with TRBD1. With 1 base clipped from V and 5 bases from J, the junction kept 10 bases outside the gene matches. Germline assignment: CDR1 KGHSH and CDR2 LQKENI. The CDR3 length is 16 residues. The CDR3 here is CASSPQLQGFGETQYF. CDR3 nucleotide sequence: TGTGCCAGCTCACCACAATTACAGGGGTTTGGGGAGACCCAGTACTTC.

The rearrangement links TRBV29-1 to TRBJ2-1; 13 bases map to TRBD2. The ends lost 7 bases at V and 0 bases at J; junction bases unmatched: 6. The CDR3 length is 16 residues. The germline gives CDR1 SQVTM, CDR2 ANQGSEA. CDR3 residues: CSGGTSGTSSYNEQFF. The CDR3 DNA follows: TGCAGCGGGGGGACTAGCGGGACCTCCTCCTACAATGAGCAGTTCTTC.

This chain uses TRBV4-1 with TRBJ2-1; 12 bases line up with TRBD2. Germline CDR1 MGHRA, CDR2 YSYEKL. V lost 3 bases and J lost 7; bases outside the gene matches: 7. The CDR3 runs to 16 residues. The CDR3 here is CASSHSPSGRGNEQFF. In DNA, the CDR3 is TGCGCCAGCAGCCATTCCCCTAGCGGGAGGGGGAATGAGCAGTTCTTC.

This chain uses TRBV4-1 with TRBJ1-1, with 7 bases identical to TRBD1. CDR1 and CDR2 from the germline V gene are MGHRA and YSYEKL. CDR3 length: 14 residues. V dropped 1 base and J dropped 4; count of bases not matched to a gene: 3. The CDR3 DNA reads as TGCGCCAGCAGCCAAGCACCAGGGGGCACTGAAGCTTTCTTT. Protein: CASSQAPGGTEAFF.

The gene calls are TRBV2 and TRBJ2-5; D gene ambiguous. Trimming removed 5 bases from V and 0 bases from J, with 10 bases in between. Per the germline V gene, CDR1 is SNHLY and CDR2 is FYNNEI. The CDR3 totals 14 residues. The CDR3 nucleotides are TGTGCCAGCAGTCTAGACTGGAACCAAGAGACCCAGTACTTC. This gives the protein CASSLDWNQETQYF.

This clone appeared a single time. This chain's CDR3 is CASSLDSVDTGELFF. The DNA for the CDR3 is TGCGCCAGCAGCTTGGATAGCGTTGACACCGGGGAGCTGTTTTTT. V and J are TRBV5-1 and TRBJ2-2, with D perhaps TRBD2 (5 bases). Germline V gene lookup returns CDR1 SGHRS and CDR2 YFSETQ. V shed 0 bases and J shed 3 bases, with 9 bases lying between them. The CDR3 is 15 amino acids.